This T cell receptor (beta chain) was sequenced during a study of identical twins. Study outcomes and limitations: The more abundant beta clonotypes in cord blood had fewer insertions, and memory repertoires did not show this. Models underestimated TCR alpha sharing (out-of-frame) in monozygotic twins. The study found weaker excess twin sharing in beta out-of-frame sequences.

TCRdb passed the 5' RACE reads through MiXCR, listing each CDR3 protein once. This sample has more than 400,000 distinct CDR3 sequences, with roughly 15% found just once. Trimming cost V 1 base and J 3 bases, with 16 bases left between them. This CDR3 has 15 residues. The germline gives CDR1 DFQATT, CDR2 SNEGSKA (reference sequence). With respect to this clonotype: Antigen: not known.

The data also belong to a second study, concerning yellow fever vaccine responses in identical twins. From that paper: A vaccine T cell response that seemed partly convergent and partly personalized was reported in twins.

Sequencing was performed on CD4+ T cells sorted from blood. V gene TRBV20-1 combines with J gene TRBJ2-7, with D perhaps matching TRBD1 (5 bases). This clonotype was obtained from a woman in her late teens or twenties in good health. Here the CDR3 DNA reads TGCAGTGCTAGAGCAGGACACGGCCTTTTCTACGAGCAGTACTTC. As protein: CSARAGHGLFYEQYF.